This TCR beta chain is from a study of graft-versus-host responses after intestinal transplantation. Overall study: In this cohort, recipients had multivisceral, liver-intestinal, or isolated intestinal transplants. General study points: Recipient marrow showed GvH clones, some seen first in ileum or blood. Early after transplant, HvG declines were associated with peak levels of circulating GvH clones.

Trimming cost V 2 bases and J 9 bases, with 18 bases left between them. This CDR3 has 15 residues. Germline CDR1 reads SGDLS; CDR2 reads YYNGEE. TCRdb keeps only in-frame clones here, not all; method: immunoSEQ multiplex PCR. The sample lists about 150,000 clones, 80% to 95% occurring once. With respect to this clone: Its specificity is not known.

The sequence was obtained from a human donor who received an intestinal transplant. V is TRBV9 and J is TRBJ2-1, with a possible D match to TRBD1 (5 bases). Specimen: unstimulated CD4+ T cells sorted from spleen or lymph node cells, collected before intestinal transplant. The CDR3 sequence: CASSVTEWSGAEQFF. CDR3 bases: TGTGCCAGCAGCGTCACCGAGTGGAGTGGGGCTGAGCAGTTCTTC. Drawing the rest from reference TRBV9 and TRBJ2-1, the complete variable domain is DSGVTQTPKHLITATGQRVTLRCSPRSGDLSVYWYQQSLDQGLQFLIQYYNGEERAKGNILERFSAQQFPDLHSELNLSSLELGDSALYFCASSVTEWSGAEQFFGPGTRLTVL.